The 24 T cell receptor beta chains below were found in one sample sequenced in a study of OX40 agonist ivuxolimab in advanced cancers. Method: immunoSEQ multiplex PCR; TCRdb's copy keeps in-frame clones and lacks some. The table lists about 42,000 clones, about 86% of them singletons. The material sequenced was CD4+ or CD8+ T cells sorted from blood, taken in a trial of the OX40 agonist ivuxolimab. These TCRs come from an adult with an advanced solid tumor such as melanoma, head and neck, liver or kidney cancer.

This clone was found a few times. The V and J genes are TRBV4-3 and TRBJ1-2, with D unresolved. V lost 5 bases, J lost 0 bases, and 7 bases lay in between. CDR1 is LGHNA and CDR2 is YSLEER in the germline V gene. The CDR3 is 13 residues long. Here the CDR3 DNA reads TGCGCCAGCAGCGTAGGAACTAACTATGGCTACACCTTC. It yields the protein CASSVGTNYGYTF.

The chain couples TRBV25-1 to TRBJ1-2; TRBD1 might be the D (5 bases). The CDR3 is 16 residues long. V was pared by 4 bases and J by 3 bases, with 18 bases between. The germline V gene encodes CDR1 MGHDK and CDR2 SYGVNS. CDR3 residues: CASSASGTSMYYGYTF. The CDR3 DNA follows: TGTGCCAGCAGTGCTTCCGGGACTTCAATGTACTATGGCTACACCTTC.

This chain's CDR3 is CASSLVGDMNTEAFF. CDR3 nucleotides: TGTGCCAGCAGCTTAGTTGGGGACATGAACACTGAAGCTTTCTTT. The chain links TRBV7-9 to TRBJ1-1; tentative D call: TRBD1 (6 bases). V was cut by 1 base and J by 0 bases, with 9 bases left in between. Germline CDR1 SEHNR, CDR2 FQNEAQ (reference sequence). The CDR3 contains 15 residues.

Only a few counts were recorded for this clone. The V and J genes are TRBV27 and TRBJ2-5; possibly TRBD1 for D (7 bases). The CDR3 spans 15 residues. The germline V gene encodes CDR1 MNHEY and CDR2 SMNVEV (reference sequence). The V gene lost 6 bases and the J gene lost 5 bases, with 19 bases spanning the gap. CDR3 sequence reads: CASSSLTGSGETQYF. The CDR3 DNA reads as TGTGCCAGCAGCTCCCTGACAGGGAGCGGGGAGACCCAGTACTTC.

J is TRBJ1-1 and V is TRBV19; a weak D match, TRBD1 (6 bases). Trimming shortened V by 7 bases and J by 1 base, and 13 bases separated the two germline ends. CDR3 length: 14 residues. Per the germline V gene, CDR1 is LNHDA and CDR2 is SQIVND (reference sequence). In DNA form, the CDR3 reads TGTGCCAGTACGCCGGGACACAAGAACACTGAAGCTTTCTTT. Amino acids: CASTPGHKNTEAFF.

As concerns this clone: Other DNA sequences of this sample code for an identical CDR3. V and J are TRBV4-1 and TRBJ2-5; 7 nucleotides line up with TRBD2. The CDR3 consists of 15 residues. CDR1 MGHRA and CDR2 YSYEKL come from the germline V gene. Germline trimming cut 0 bases from V and 2 bases from J; bases unmatched to any gene: 3. The CDR3 DNA sequence: TGCGCCAGCAGCCAAGAAGGGAGGGCTCAAGAGACCCAGTACTTC. Amino acids: CASSQEGRAQETQYF.

Turning to this clone: The identical CDR3 is also encoded by other nucleotide sequences in the sample. The rearrangement uses TRBV28 and TRBJ2-1, with D perhaps TRBD2 (7 bases). The CDR3 has 16 residues. Between the trimmed V and J ends, which lost 6 bases and 7 bases, there was a span of 22 bases. Germline V lookup: CDR1 MDHEN, CDR2 SYDVKM. CDR3: CASSYPPPGGLNEQFF. The CDR3 DNA reads as TGTGCCAGCAGCTACCCTCCCCCGGGGGGCCTTAATGAGCAGTTCTTC.

This clone was seen just once. The V call is TRBV7-3, the J call TRBJ1-1; D is uncertain. Germline CDR1 SGHTA, CDR2 FQGTGA. The CDR3 extends over 14 amino acids. Trimming left V 4 bases short and J 3 bases short, with 12 bases between. This CDR3 is CASSSSGPHTEAFF. In DNA form, the CDR3 reads TGTGCCAGCAGCTCGTCAGGCCCTCACACTGAAGCTTTCTTT.

The chain couples TRBV27 to TRBJ1-4, with 8 bases that match TRBD1. The CDR3 spans 18 residues. Per germline, CDR1 MNHEY and CDR2 SMNVEV (reference sequence). V lost 5 bases and J lost 4; bases outside the gene matches: 15. The DNA of the CDR3 is TGTGCCAGCAGTGCCTGGACAGGGCTGAAATTAAGTAATGAAAAACTGTTTTTT. Amino acids: CASSAWTGLKLSNEKLFF.

The chain joins TRBV6-5 to TRBJ1-4, with D unclear. Trimming removed 4 bases at V and 7 bases at J, with 16 bases between. CDR3 length: 15 amino acids. Germline V lookup: CDR1 MNHEY, CDR2 SVGAGI. The CDR3 DNA reads as TGTGCCAGCAGTTTACTCTGGCGGTTGGGTGAAAAACTGTTTTTT. Its translation: CASSLLWRLGEKLFF.

J is TRBJ2-7 and V is TRBV2; 8 bases map to TRBD1. The V gene end was trimmed by 8 bases and the J gene end by 3 bases; junction bases not matched to a gene: 6. Germline lookup yields CDR1 SNHLY and CDR2 FYNNEI. The CDR3 runs to 13 residues. CDR3 region: CASSQGEGYEQYF. CDR3 coding DNA: TGTGCCAGCTCACAGGGGGAAGGCTACGAGCAGTACTTC.

The chain has TRBV11-2 and TRBJ1-4; 10 bases match TRBD1. V shed 5 bases and J 8 bases; nucleotides not matched to a gene: 14. The CDR3 sequence is 17 residues long. Per the germline V gene, CDR1 is SGHAT and CDR2 is FQNNGV. The CDR3 protein is CASSPWTGGIIREKLFF. In nucleotides, the CDR3 is TGTGCCAGCAGCCCCTGGACAGGGGGGATTATTCGGGAAAAACTGTTTTTT.

The chain recombines TRBV28 with TRBJ1-5; D perhaps matches TRBD1 (5 bases). Trimming took 3 bases from V and 0 from J, leaving 12 bases between them. The CDR3 is made up of 16 amino acids. Germline V gene lookup returns CDR1 MDHEN and CDR2 SYDVKM. For the CDR3, the DNA is TGTGCCAGCAGTTTTGGGACTGCCAATAGCAATCAGCCCCAGCATTTT. This sequence encodes CASSFGTANSNQPQHF. Complete variable domain (other parts from reference TRBV28 and TRBJ1-5): DVKVTQSSRYLVKRTGEKVFLECVQDMDHENMFWYRQDPGLGLRLIYFSYDVKMKEKGDIPEGYSVSREKKERFSLILESASTNQTSMYLCASSFGTANSNQPQHFGDGTRLSIL.

J is TRBJ1-2 and V is TRBV27; a weak D match, TRBD1 (5 bases). Germline values: CDR1 MNHEY, CDR2 SMNVEV (reference sequence). The germline V and J ends were trimmed by 3 bases and 2 bases, with 10 bases remaining between them. The CDR3 is 14 residues long. Here the CDR3 DNA reads TGTGCCAGCAGTTTGGGGGGGATGAACTATGGCTACACCTTC. It encodes CASSLGGMNYGYTF.

V and J are TRBV5-1 and TRBJ2-3, with 12 bases aligning to TRBD1. The CDR3 loop spans 16 amino acids. The V gene end was trimmed by 4 bases and the J gene end by 5 bases; junction bases not matched to a gene: 8. CDR1 is SGHRS, CDR2 YFSETQ, per germline. CDR3 in amino acids: CASSGWDRGLGDTQYF. The CDR3 bases are TGCGCCAGCAGCGGGTGGGACAGGGGGCTTGGAGATACGCAGTATTTT.

The V and J genes are TRBV6-6 and TRBJ1-1; D is ambiguous. The CDR3 has 16 residues. CDR1 and CDR2 from the germline V gene are MNHNY and SVGAGI (reference sequence). V lost 6 bases to trimming and J lost 1 base, with 18 bases between them. CDR3 amino acids: CASSLPGVATNTEAFF. The DNA of the CDR3 is TGTGCCAGCAGCCTCCCTGGGGTCGCGACGAACACTGAAGCTTTCTTT.

This rearrangement joins TRBV4-1 to TRBJ2-7, with TRBD1 as a possible D gene (5 bases). The V end was cut by 3 bases, the J end by 3 bases, with 9 bases between. The germline CDR1 and CDR2 sequences are MGHRA and YSYEKL. CDR3 length equals 13 residues. In nucleotides, the CDR3 is TGCGCCAGCAGCCACAGGGAAGGCTACGAGCAGTACGTC. It codes for CASSHREGYEQYV.

This chain connects TRBV2 to TRBJ1-4; D unclear. In germline, CDR1 is SNHLY, CDR2 FYNNEI. V was cut by 8 bases and J by 8 bases, with 24 bases left in between. CDR3 length equals 16 residues. CDR3 nucleotides: TGTGCCAGCGGGGATCCTAGGCGGAGGACGGAAGAAAAACTGTTTTTT. The encoded protein is CASGDPRRRTEEKLFF.

The chain joins TRBV7-9 to TRBJ2-5, with D hard to call. Looked up from germline, CDR1 is SEHNR and CDR2 is FQNEAQ (reference sequence). The CDR3 runs to 13 residues. Between the trimmed V and J ends, which lost 1 base and 3 bases, there was a span of 6 bases. This CDR3 reads CASSLVSEETQYF. The CDR3 coding sequence is TGTGCCAGCAGCTTAGTGTCAGAAGAGACCCAGTACTTC.

The CDR3 here is CASSLARGERYIQYF. CDR3 in DNA: TGTGCCAGCAGCTTGGCACGAGGGGAGAGGTACATTCAGTACTTC. The chain joins TRBV11-2 to TRBJ2-4; D possibly matches TRBD1 or TRBD2 (5 bases each). Germline lookup yields CDR1 SGHAT and CDR2 FQNNGV. CDR3 length: 15 amino acids. V lost 3 bases to trimming and J lost 8 bases, with 17 bases between them.

The rearrangement links TRBV5-1 to TRBJ2-2; possibly TRBD2 for D (6 bases). Deletions cut 2 bases from V and 6 bases from J, with 20 bases between. The CDR3 is 17 amino acids. In germline, CDR1 is SGHRS, CDR2 YFSETQ. The CDR3 reads CASSLGLPHGSPGELFF. In DNA, the CDR3 is TGCGCCAGCAGCTTAGGACTACCTCATGGGTCCCCCGGGGAGCTGTTTTTT.

The sample holds one count of this clone. The chain recombines TRBV6-1 with TRBJ2-1; D not resolved. Per germline, CDR1 MNHNS and CDR2 SASEGT. This CDR3 contains 14 residues. V was cut by 8 bases and J by 2 bases, with 13 bases left in between. The CDR3 is CASGLIPPYNEQFF. CDR3 DNA sequence: TGTGCCAGCGGCCTGATACCCCCCTACAATGAGCAGTTCTTC.

The chain has TRBV6-1 and TRBJ2-7, with D maybe TRBD1 (6 bases). V was trimmed by 1 base and J by 2 bases, leaving 6 bases between them. Per the germline V gene, CDR1 is MNHNS and CDR2 is SASEGT. The CDR3 is 13 residues long. CDR3 DNA: TGTGCCAGCAGTGAAGGGACAGCCTACGAGCAGTACTTC. Translation gives CASSEGTAYEQYF.

The chain links TRBV7-8 to TRBJ1-1, with D perhaps matching TRBD1 (5 bases). Trimming cost V 2 bases and J 2 bases, with 9 bases left between them. This CDR3 contains 14 residues. Germline V gene lookup returns CDR1 SGHVS and CDR2 FQNEAQ. CDR3 loop: CASSLFGANTEAFF. Written as DNA, the CDR3 is TGTGCCAGCAGCTTATTCGGGGCTAACACTGAAGCTTTCTTT.